These T cell receptor beta chains were read from a single sample in a study of long-term antiretroviral therapy in people with HIV. This table comes from immunoSEQ multiplex PCR, and its TCRdb copy is limited to in-frame clones, with some not included. The table has 20,000 to 25,000 clones, roughly 83% seen once; the top ten hold about 5.7%. This material consisted of unsorted PBMCs, taken 0.7 years before starting antiretroviral therapy. The receptors here all came from a man younger than 45 with HIV. The CDR3 runs from the conserved cysteine through the conserved F or W. D genes are given only for firm matches. Expanded clones are given a class, and other clones once, few, many or no size at all.

J: TRBJ1-6; D: NA; size: NA; V: TRBV7-2; CDR3: CASSPREYNSPLHF; DNA: TGTGCCAGCAGCCCCCGGGAATATAATTCACCCCTCCACTTT
J: TRBJ2-7; D: TRBD1; size: few; V: TRBV27; CDR3: CASSPWTGVAYEQYF; DNA: TGTGCCAGCAGTCCGTGGACAGGGGTAGCCTACGAGCAGTACTTC
J: TRBJ2-3; D: TRBD1; size: NA; V: TRBV10-3; CDR3: CAISERTGGSTDTQYF; DNA: TGTGCCATCAGTGAGAGGACAGGGGGAAGCACAGATACGCAGTATTTT
J: TRBJ2-7; D: TRBD1; size: NA; V: TRBV13; CDR3: CASSLVGDRYEQYF; DNA: TGTGCCAGCAGCTTAGTAGGGGACAGGTACGAGCAGTACTTC
J: TRBJ2-7; D: NA; size: NA; V: TRBV10-3; CDR3: CAISEGEVGIFYEQYF; DNA: TGTGCCATCAGTGAGGGGGAGGTAGGGATCTTCTACGAGCAGTACTTC
J: TRBJ2-2; D: TRBD1; size: NA; V: TRBV19; CDR3: CAIQTGGTGELFF; DNA: TGTGCCATTCAAACAGGGGGCACCGGGGAGCTGTTTTTT
J: TRBJ2-7; D: NA; size: NA; V: TRBV7-2; CDR3: CASSLDYEQYF; DNA: TGTGCCAGCAGCTTAGACTACGAGCAGTACTTC
J: TRBJ2-7; D: NA; size: NA; V: TRBV27; CDR3: CASSLWGGREQYF; DNA: TGTGCCAGCAGTTTATGGGGCGGACGCGAGCAGTACTTC
J: TRBJ2-7; D: NA; size: few; V: TRBV12-2; CDR3: CASRLSGWGQGATYEQYF; DNA: NA
J: TRBJ1-1; D: NA; size: NA; V: TRBV4-3; CDR3: CASSPSVGPIEAFF; DNA: TGCGCCAGCAGCCCGTCTGTGGGACCTATTGAAGCTTTCTTT